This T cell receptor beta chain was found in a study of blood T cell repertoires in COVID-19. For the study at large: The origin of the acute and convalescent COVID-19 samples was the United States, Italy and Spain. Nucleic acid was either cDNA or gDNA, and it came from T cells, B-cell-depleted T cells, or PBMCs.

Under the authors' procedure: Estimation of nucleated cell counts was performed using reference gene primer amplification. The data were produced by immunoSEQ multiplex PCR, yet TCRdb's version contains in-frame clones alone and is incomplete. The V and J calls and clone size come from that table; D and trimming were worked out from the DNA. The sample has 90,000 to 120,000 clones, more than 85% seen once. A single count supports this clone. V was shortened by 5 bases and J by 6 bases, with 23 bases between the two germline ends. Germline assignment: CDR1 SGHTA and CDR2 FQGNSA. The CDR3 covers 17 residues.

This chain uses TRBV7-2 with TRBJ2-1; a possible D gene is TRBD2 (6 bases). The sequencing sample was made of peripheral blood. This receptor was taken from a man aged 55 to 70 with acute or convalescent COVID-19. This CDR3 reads CASSLFPGLITVNEQFF. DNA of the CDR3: TGTGCCAGCAGCCTCTTTCCGGGACTTATTACGGTCAATGAGCAGTTCTTC.